This T cell receptor beta chain was found in a study of beta chain features in type 1 diabetes. Of note for this clone: The antigen remains undetermined.

Heparinised blood was drawn once per donor, averaging about 116 mL. The study reverse transcribed the entire isolated RNA, so it sequenced expressed TCRB transcripts. This table comes from immunoSEQ multiplex PCR, and its TCRdb copy is limited to in-frame clones, with some not included. The repertoire has 400,000 to 450,000 clones, approximately 13% of them found once; the top ten carry under 0.04%. This CDR3 region has 16 residues. CDR1 and CDR2 from the germline V gene are LNHNV and YYDKDF (reference sequence). J was trimmed by 7 bases and V by 1 base; bases with no gene match: 11. General study findings and limits: A greater similarity of naive, central memory and Treg TCRB repertoires was seen among patients than among healthy donors. In every one of the four CD4+ subsets, TCRB CDR3s were moderately but significantly shorter in Type 1 diabetes patients.

This TCR derives from a man younger than 45 in good health. The chain links TRBV15 to TRBJ2-5; TRBD1 aligns across 8 bases. Input material: naive CD4+ T cells from blood. The CDR3 sequence is CATSRAPDRGLATQYF. CDR3 nucleotide sequence: TGTGCCACCAGCAGAGCTCCTGACAGGGGCTTGGCGACCCAGTACTTC.